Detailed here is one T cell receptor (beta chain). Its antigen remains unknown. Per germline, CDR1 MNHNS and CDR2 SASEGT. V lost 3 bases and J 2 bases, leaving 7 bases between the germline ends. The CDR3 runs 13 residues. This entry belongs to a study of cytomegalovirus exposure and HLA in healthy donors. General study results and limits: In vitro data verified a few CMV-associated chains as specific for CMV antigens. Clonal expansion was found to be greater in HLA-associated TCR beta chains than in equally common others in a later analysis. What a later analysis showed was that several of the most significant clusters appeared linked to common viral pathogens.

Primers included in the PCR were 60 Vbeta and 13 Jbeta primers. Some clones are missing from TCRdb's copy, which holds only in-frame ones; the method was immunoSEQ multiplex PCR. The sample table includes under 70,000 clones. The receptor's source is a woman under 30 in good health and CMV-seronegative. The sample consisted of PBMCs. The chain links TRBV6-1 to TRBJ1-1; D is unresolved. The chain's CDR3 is CASSEALNTEAFF. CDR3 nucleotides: TGTGCCAGCAGTGAGGCCCTCAACACTGAAGCTTTCTTT.